The rows below give T cell receptor beta chains drawn from one sample of a study of blood T cell repertoires in COVID-19. Sequenced by immunoSEQ multiplex PCR; TCRdb stores in-frame clones only, minus some. The data contain 300,000 to 400,000 clones, roughly 90% of them singletons. Sequencing used peripheral blood. These receptors came from an older woman with COVID-19, enrolled during active disease. CDR3s include the opening cysteine and the closing phenylalanine or tryptophan. Each record gives: D gene, J gene, clone size, V gene, CDR3 protein, CDR3 DNA. D genes are given only for firm matches. A row's size may be missing; if present it is once, few, many or a size class.

D gene: TRBD2; J gene: TRBJ2-1; clone size: -; V gene: TRBV7-8; CDR3 protein: CASSLGLAGNEQFF; CDR3 DNA: TGTGCCAGCAGCTTGGGACTAGCTGGCAATGAGCAGTTCTTC
D gene: TRBD2; J gene: TRBJ2-1; clone size: -; V gene: TRBV20-1; CDR3 protein: CSASPPQGLAGGRYNEQFF; CDR3 DNA: TGCAGTGCTAGTCCTCCTCAGGGGCTAGCGGGGGGTCGCTACAATGAGCAGTTCTTC
D gene: TRBD2; J gene: TRBJ2-2; clone size: -; V gene: TRBV19; CDR3 protein: CASSIKNSGGAPGELFF; CDR3 DNA: TGTGCCAGTAGTATAAAAAATAGCGGGGGGGCGCCCGGGGAGCTGTTTTTT
D gene: -; J gene: TRBJ2-7; clone size: -; V gene: TRBV10-3; CDR3 protein: CAISESARGDTYEQYF; CDR3 DNA: TGTGCCATCAGTGAGTCGGCCCGGGGGGACACCTACGAGCAGTACTTC
D gene: -; J gene: TRBJ2-2; clone size: -; V gene: TRBV4-1; CDR3 protein: CASSQGRGNTGELFF; CDR3 DNA: TGCGCCAGCAGCCAAGGGCGAGGGAACACCGGGGAGCTGTTTTTT
D gene: TRBD1; J gene: TRBJ1-2; clone size: -; V gene: TRBV7-2; CDR3 protein: CASSLAGTGVYGYTF; CDR3 DNA: TGTGCCAGCAGCTTAGCCGGGACAGGCGTTTATGGCTACACCTTC
D gene: -; J gene: TRBJ1-1; clone size: -; V gene: TRBV7-6; CDR3 protein: CASSFTGSEAFF; CDR3 DNA: TGTGCCAGCAGCTTCACGGGTTCTGAAGCTTTCTTT
D gene: TRBD1; J gene: TRBJ2-3; clone size: -; V gene: TRBV12-3/TRBV12-4; CDR3 protein: CASSETGTDTQYF; CDR3 DNA: TGTGCCAGCAGTGAGACAGGGACAGATACGCAGTATTTT
D gene: TRBD1; J gene: TRBJ2-3; clone size: -; V gene: TRBV29-1; CDR3 protein: CSVGGTGGRTDTQYF; CDR3 DNA: TGCAGCGTTGGGGGGACAGGGGGTCGAACAGATACGCAGTATTTT
D gene: TRBD1; J gene: TRBJ1-3; clone size: -; V gene: TRBV12-3/TRBV12-4; CDR3 protein: CASSGTGRNTIYF; CDR3 DNA: TGTGCCAGCAGCGGGACAGGACGAAACACCATATATTTT
D gene: -; J gene: TRBJ2-7; clone size: -; V gene: TRBV5-5; CDR3 protein: CASSLGQIFSYEQYF; CDR3 DNA: TGTGCCAGCAGCTTGGGGCAAATCTTTTCCTACGAGCAGTACTTC
D gene: TRBD2; J gene: TRBJ2-2; clone size: -; V gene: TRBV27; CDR3 protein: CASSLVGGTVNTGELFF; CDR3 DNA: TGTGCCAGCAGTTTAGTCGGGGGGACCGTGAACACCGGGGAGCTGTTTTTT
D gene: -; J gene: TRBJ2-7; clone size: few; V gene: TRBV5-1; CDR3 protein: CASSLDRTYEQYF; CDR3 DNA: TGCGCCAGCAGCTTGGACAGAACCTACGAGCAGTACTTC
D gene: TRBD2; J gene: TRBJ2-2; clone size: -; V gene: TRBV27; CDR3 protein: CASSWTAGVGELFF; CDR3 DNA: TGTGCCAGCAGTTGGACCGCGGGGGTTGGGGAGCTGTTTTTT
D gene: -; J gene: TRBJ1-2; clone size: -; V gene: TRBV27; CDR3 protein: CASSPTTGYGYTF; CDR3 DNA: TGTGCCAGCAGTCCAACGACAGGCTATGGCTACACCTTC
D gene: -; J gene: TRBJ1-2; clone size: -; V gene: TRBV9; CDR3 protein: CASSVATDFNYGYTF; CDR3 DNA: TGTGCCAGCAGCGTCGCGACTGATTTTAACTATGGCTACACCTTC